The 30 T cell receptor beta chains below come from one sample, sequenced in a study of blood T cell repertoires in COVID-19. Sequenced by immunoSEQ multiplex PCR; TCRdb stores in-frame clones only, minus some. This sample has 150,000 to 200,000 clones; around 77% occur once, and the top ten carry around 2.8%. The sample was peripheral blood. The receptor set was obtained from a man between 65 and 79 years old with acute or convalescent COVID-19.

This clone was detected a few times. This chain joins TRBV15 and TRBJ2-7; no clear D. Per the germline V gene, CDR1 is LNHNV and CDR2 is YYDKDF (reference sequence). This CDR3 is built from 14 residues. The germline V and J ends were trimmed by 4 bases and 0 bases, with 10 bases remaining between them. CDR3 protein: CATSISRSSYEQYF. For the CDR3, the DNA is TGTGCCACCAGCATATCACGGAGCTCCTACGAGCAGTACTTC.

The chain joins TRBV5-1 to TRBJ1-4; TRBD1 matches at 7 bases. The V gene's germline CDR1 is SGHRS and CDR2 YFSETQ. The length of the CDR3 is 17 residues. V shed 4 bases and J 8 bases; nucleotides not matched to a gene: 17. DNA for the CDR3: TGCGCCAGCAGCGCGATCGGACAGCACCCAGGGGGGGAAAAACTGTTTTTT. Its translation: CASSAIGQHPGGEKLFF. Supplemented by reference TRBV5-1 and TRBJ1-4, the full variable domain reads KAGVTQTPRYLIKTRGQQVTLSCSPISGHRSVSWYQQTPGQGLQFLFEYFSETQRNKGNFPGRFSGRQFSNSRSEMNVSTLELGDSALYLCASSAIGQHPGGEKLFFGSGTQLSVL.

The CDR3 DNA reads as TGTGCCAGCAGTTTTAGAGACAGCCCCACAGATACGCAGTATTTT. It translates to CASSFRDSPTDTQYF. V usage is TRBV6-5 and J usage is TRBJ2-3; weak D call: TRBD1 (5 bases). The germline V gene has CDR1 MNHEY and CDR2 SVGAGI. This CDR3 is 15 amino acids long. V lost 4 bases and J 2 bases, leaving 13 bases between the germline ends.

This clone came up once. This chain links TRBV27 with TRBJ1-4; the D is unclear. This CDR3 comprises 14 residues. V dropped 6 bases and J dropped 2 bases, with 10 bases sitting between them. Germline V lookup: CDR1 MNHEY, CDR2 SMNVEV (reference sequence). The CDR3, as DNA: TGTGCCAGCAGGGGGAGGGTCACTAATGAAAAACTGTTTTTT. Translation gives CASRGRVTNEKLFF.

This clone appeared once. This same CDR3 is encoded by further DNA sequences in the sample. V usage is TRBV19 and J usage is TRBJ2-5, with a possible D match to TRBD2 (6 bases). V was trimmed by 9 bases and J by 1 base, leaving 12 bases between them. The CDR3 has 13 amino acids. Germline V gene lookup returns CDR1 LNHDA and CDR2 SQIVND (reference sequence). CDR3 DNA: TGTGCCAGCTCTCCGGGACTCCAAGAGACCCAGTACTTC. Residues: CASSPGLQETQYF.

The chain is built from TRBV6-5 and TRBJ1-1; D gene ambiguous. The CDR3 spans 12 residues. Trimming took off 8 bases at V and 4 bases at J, with 11 bases between the two ends. CDR1 and CDR2 (germline): MNHEY, SVGAGI. Written as DNA, the CDR3 is TGTGCCAGCTCGGGTTCTGGCACTGAAGCTTTCTTT. Its translation: CASSGSGTEAFF.

The chain carries TRBV5-1 and TRBJ1-3, with D possibly being TRBD1 (6 bases). The V end was cut by 0 bases, the J end by 3 bases, with 13 bases between. CDR1 is SGHRS, CDR2 YFSETQ, per germline. The CDR3 is 16 residues long. The CDR3 protein is CASSLVPGVHGNTIYF. CDR3 nucleotides: TGCGCCAGCAGCTTGGTCCCAGGGGTTCATGGAAACACCATATATTTT.

The chain joins TRBV3-1 (or the pseudogene TRBV3-2) to TRBJ2-1; unclear D gene. The CDR3 contains 13 residues. V lost 3 bases and J lost 4, with 7 bases in between. Germline V lookup: CDR1 LGHDT, CDR2 YNNKEL (reference sequence). The CDR3 spells CASSQQTYNEQFF. DNA of the CDR3: TGTGCCAGCAGCCAGCAAACTTACAATGAGCAGTTCTTC.

The chain couples TRBV10-2 to TRBJ1-3; TRBD1 is a possible D gene (6 bases). The germline V and J ends were trimmed by 2 bases and 0 bases, with 14 bases remaining between them. The CDR3 is 17 residues long. CDR1 and CDR2 from the germline V gene are WSHSY and SAAADI. The CDR3 here is CASSERGRVASGNTIYF. The CDR3 DNA reads TGCGCCAGCAGTGAGAGGGGGAGGGTTGCCTCTGGAAACACCATATATTTT.

The V call is TRBV28, the J call TRBJ1-5; weak D call: TRBD1 (5 bases). This CDR3 comprises 14 residues. V lost 6 bases, J lost 2 bases, and 11 bases lay in between. CDR1 MDHEN and CDR2 SYDVKM come from the germline V gene. The CDR3 nucleotides read TGTGCCAGCAGGCAGGGTTCTGGCAATCAGCCCCAGCATTTT. This translates into CASRQGSGNQPQHF.

The chain uses TRBV5-1 and TRBJ2-3; a weak D match, TRBD1 (7 bases). The CDR3 loop spans 16 amino acids. V gave up 0 bases and J gave up 2 bases, with 13 bases separating them. The germline gives CDR1 SGHRS, CDR2 YFSETQ. The CDR3 is CASSLAGRGDTDTQYF. The CDR3 DNA is TGCGCCAGCAGCTTGGCCGGCAGGGGGGACACAGATACGCAGTATTTT.

The V call is TRBV19, the J call TRBJ1-1, with D perhaps TRBD1 (5 bases). The germline CDR1 and CDR2 sequences are LNHDA and SQIVND (reference sequence). Trimming stripped 5 bases from V and 4 bases from J, with 11 bases between. The CDR3 loop spans 13 amino acids. CDR3 residues: CASSLQGSTEAFF. The CDR3 nucleotides read TGTGCCAGTAGTCTGCAGGGTAGCACTGAAGCTTTCTTT.

The CDR3 sequence: CASRSTGGGQPQHF. The CDR3 DNA follows: TGTGCCAGTAGATCTACAGGGGGAGGACAGCCCCAGCATTTT. The chain joins TRBV19 to TRBJ1-5; the match to TRBD1 covers 8 bases. The CDR3 is made up of 14 amino acids. V gave up 6 bases and J gave up 7 bases; unmatched junction bases: 8. CDR1 LNHDA and CDR2 SQIVND come from the germline V gene (reference sequence).

CDR3 sequence: CASSLRNTGELFF. The CDR3 DNA reads as TGTGCCAGCAGCCTGCGAAACACCGGGGAGCTGTTTTTT. The chain uses TRBV3-1 (or the pseudogene TRBV3-2) and TRBJ2-2, with D unresolved. Germline V lookup: CDR1 LGHDT, CDR2 YNNKEL (reference sequence). CDR3 length: 13 amino acids. V shed 4 bases and J shed 2 bases, with 5 bases lying between them.

In its sample, this clone was seen once. In the same sample, other DNA sequences code for this CDR3. The rearrangement joins TRBV18 to TRBJ2-3, with a possible D match to TRBD2 (6 bases). Deletions cut 6 bases from V and 0 bases from J, with 10 bases between. Germline V lookup: CDR1 KGHSH, CDR2 LQKENI. The CDR3 contains 14 residues. CDR3 DNA: TGTGCCAGCTCGCCCCGGGAGAGCACAGATACGCAGTATTTT. Protein sequence: CASSPRESTDTQYF.

The rearrangement joins TRBV9 to TRBJ2-1; 11 bases align to TRBD2. CDR1 and CDR2 from the germline V gene are SGDLS and YYNGEE. This CDR3 has 16 amino acids. The V and J ends lost 3 bases and 4 bases, in that order; junction bases with no gene match: 6. The CDR3 loop is CASSARLAGSYNEQFF. For the CDR3, the DNA is TGTGCCAGCAGCGCAAGACTAGCGGGGTCATACAATGAGCAGTTCTTC.

The gene calls are TRBV6-2 or TRBV6-3 and TRBJ2-1, with D possibly matching TRBD1 (6 bases). The length of the CDR3 is 13 residues. Per germline, CDR1 MNHEY and CDR2 SVGEGT. V lost 2 bases, J lost 10 bases, and 12 bases lay in between. The CDR3 sequence: CASSYPTRGEQFF. CDR3 nucleotides: TGTGCCAGCAGTTACCCGACCAGGGGAGAGCAGTTCTTC.

This clone was observed a few times. The chain combines TRBV3-1 (or the pseudogene TRBV3-2) with TRBJ1-2; D may be TRBD1 (6 bases). Germline values: CDR1 LGHDT, CDR2 YNNKEL (reference sequence). V lost 4 bases and J 7 bases, leaving 13 bases between the germline ends. The CDR3 contains 13 residues. CDR3 nucleotide sequence: TGTGCCAGCAGCCGACAGGAATCGAGTGGCTACACCTTC. Translated: CASSRQESSGYTF.

This clone was recorded at least ten times. V and J are TRBV5-1 and TRBJ2-3; 15 bases line up with TRBD2. CDR1 and CDR2 (germline): SGHRS, YFSETQ. The CDR3 loop spans 17 amino acids. V lost 4 bases and J lost 2; bases outside the gene matches: 5. CDR3 sequence: CASSRGTSGGYTDTQYF. The CDR3 coding sequence is TGCGCCAGCAGCCGCGGGACTAGCGGGGGGTACACAGATACGCAGTATTTT.

This sequence joins TRBV27 and TRBJ2-4; maybe TRBD2 (5 bases). This CDR3 has 16 residues. From germline, CDR1 is MNHEY and CDR2 SMNVEV (reference sequence). Trimming removed 3 bases from V and 1 base from J, with 13 bases in between. CDR3 protein: CASSFQAVGAKNIQYF. The CDR3 nucleotides read TGTGCCAGCAGTTTTCAAGCGGTAGGGGCCAAAAACATTCAGTACTTC.

This clone occurred a few times. V and J are TRBV10-3 and TRBJ1-5; D possibly corresponds to TRBD1 (5 bases). The germline V gene encodes CDR1 ENHRY and CDR2 SYGVKD. The CDR3 is 14 amino acids. V was trimmed by 2 bases and J by 6 bases, leaving 11 bases between them. The CDR3 DNA reads as TGTGCCATCAGTGAGCTCGGGGGGGGTCAGCCCCAGCATTTT. It translates to CAISELGGGQPQHF.

This rearrangement joins TRBV5-1 to TRBJ2-3, with a tentative D call TRBD1 (5 bases). V was shortened by 1 base and J by 3 bases, with 9 bases between the two germline ends. CDR3 length equals 14 residues. CDR1 is SGHRS and CDR2 is YFSETQ in the germline V gene. CDR3 protein: CASSLSQGTDTQYF. DNA for the CDR3: TGCGCCAGCAGCTTGTCCCAGGGTACAGATACGCAGTATTTT.

This clone was found once. The chain is built from TRBV28 and TRBJ2-1, with D tentatively TRBD2 (6 bases). CDR1 is MDHEN and CDR2 is SYDVKM in the germline V gene. The length of the CDR3 is 15 residues. The germline V and J ends were trimmed by 8 bases and 4 bases, with 18 bases remaining between them. This CDR3 is CASLSEGISYNEQFF. CDR3 sequence (DNA): TGTGCCAGCCTATCGGAGGGGATTTCATACAATGAGCAGTTCTTC. The variable domain in full, with the rest retrieved from reference TRBV28 and TRBJ2-1, is DVKVTQSSRYLVKRTGEKVFLECVQDMDHENMFWYRQDPGLGLRLIYFSYDVKMKEKGDIPEGYSVSREKKERFSLILESASTNQTSMYLCASLSEGISYNEQFFGPGTRLTVL.

The chain uses TRBV5-4 and TRBJ2-7, with D possibly matching TRBD1 (5 bases). This CDR3 region has 14 residues. The germline V and J ends were trimmed by 2 bases and 2 bases, with 11 bases remaining between them. Germline V CDR1 and CDR2: SGHNT, YYREEE (reference sequence). CDR3 coding DNA: TGTGCCAGCAGCTTATGGGGCAGAACCTACGAGCAGTACTTC. Amino acid sequence: CASSLWGRTYEQYF.

V and J are TRBV29-1 and TRBJ2-1; 10 bases line up with TRBD2. Germline CDR1 and CDR2: SQVTM and ANQGSEA. The CDR3 runs 15 residues. V shed 2 bases and J 2 bases; nucleotides not matched to a gene: 3. CDR3 loop: CSVEPGTSAYNEQFF. In DNA, the CDR3 is TGCAGCGTTGAACCCGGGACTAGCGCCTACAATGAGCAGTTCTTC.

The J gene is TRBJ1-5, the V gene TRBV16; 9 nucleotides match TRBD1. Germline V gene lookup returns CDR1 KGHSY and CDR2 FQNENV. The CDR3 sequence is 22 residues long. Losses at the gene ends were 0 bases for V and 1 base for J; bases not matched to a gene: 19. The CDR3 loop reads CASSQSGLFGGTGGGSNQPQHF. The CDR3 coding sequence is TGTGCCAGCAGCCAATCGGGCCTATTCGGAGGTACAGGGGGCGGGAGCAATCAGCCCCAGCATTTT.

V is TRBV7-8 and J is TRBJ2-1; D may correspond to TRBD1 or TRBD2 (6 bases each). CDR3 length equals 16 residues. The germline V gene has CDR1 SGHVS and CDR2 FQNEAQ. V gave up 5 bases and J gave up 8 bases, with 22 bases separating them. The CDR3: CASSRETGTLGDEQFF. The CDR3 nucleotides are TGTGCCAGCAGCCGGGAGACAGGAACCCTCGGGGATGAGCAGTTCTTC. The full variable domain, with the rest looked up from reference TRBV7-8 and TRBJ2-1, is GAGVSQSPRYKVAKRGQDVALRCDPISGHVSLFWYQQALGQGPEFLTYFQNEAQLDKSGLPSDRFFAERPEGSVSTLKIQRTQQEDSAVYLCASSRETGTLGDEQFFGPGTRLTVL.

V is TRBV18 and J is TRBJ1-2, with D maybe TRBD1 (6 bases). Germline CDR1 KGHSH, CDR2 LQKENI. The ends were cut back, 3 bases at V and 8 bases at J, with 25 bases in the middle. The CDR3 is 17 amino acids. CDR3 sequence: CASSPVVLGQNVLGYTF. As DNA, the CDR3 is TGTGCCAGCTCACCGGTCGTTTTAGGACAGAACGTTTTGGGCTACACCTTC.

The chain couples TRBV10-2 to TRBJ1-5; D gene unclear. Between the trimmed V and J ends, which lost 8 bases and 5 bases, there was a span of 7 bases. The CDR3 is 11 amino acids. In germline, CDR1 is WSHSY, CDR2 SAAADI. CDR3: CASGEDQPQHF. The DNA for the CDR3 is TGCGCCAGCGGGGAGGATCAGCCCCAGCATTTT.

The chain is built from TRBV7-9 and TRBJ1-3, with D possibly being TRBD1 (6 bases). Germline V gene data show CDR1 as SEHNR and CDR2 as FQNEAQ (reference sequence). The CDR3 extends over 16 amino acids. The V gene lost 2 bases and the J gene lost 0 bases, with 11 bases spanning the gap. CDR3 protein: CASSLSGQISGNTIYF. The CDR3 DNA sequence: TGTGCCAGCAGCTTATCGGGACAAATCTCTGGAAACACCATATATTTT.